The subject of this entry is one T cell receptor beta chain. Its antigen remains undetermined. Sequencing instrument: Illumina HiSeq 2500. Sequencing libraries were built by amplifying the recombined TCRbeta locus with a previously published PCR protocol. As for how the authors treated the data: Any read whose average quality score fell below 30 was discarded, and IMSEQ was used to process the reads that remained. Each clonotype was defined by Vbeta gene, Jbeta gene and CDR3 amino acid sequence. The Morisita-Horn index, computed on the top 100 expanded clones, was used to measure repertoire overlap between populations. Renyi diversity profiles, calculated on the top 100 expanded clones, were used to assess clonal diversity. TCRdb reprocessed the reads, reporting each CDR3 protein sequence once and no DNA. The authors' filters were not applied to this entry. This sample's table contains about 2,900 distinct CDR3 sequences. More than 2.5% of the sample belongs to the ten largest clones.

Five KLR/GPR56-defined CD4+ populations were enriched by fluorescence-activated cell sorting before TCRbeta sequencing. TCRbeta repertoires of five CD4+ T-cell subsets defined by KLRB1, KLRG1, GPR56 and KLRF1 expression were sequenced to test a linear memory differentiation pathway. TCR-sequenced cells came from peripheral blood of healthy control individuals, reported as five donors in the TCRbeta analysis figure. Heparinized peripheral blood was collected, and every sample was processed within one hour of retrieval. Blood was diluted 1:2 in PBS, and peripheral blood mononuclear cells were then isolated from the diluted blood at room temperature by Biocoll density gradient centrifugation. Before flow sorting, freshly isolated PBMCs underwent magnetic sorting with anti-CD4 MicroBeads to enrich CD4+ T cells. A BD FACSAria II was used to sort CD4+ T cells enriched from PBMCs of healthy donors according to marker expression. Surface staining used anti-KLRB1 clone 191B8, anti-KLRF1 clone 4A4.D10 and anti-KLRG1 clone REA261 antibodies from Miltenyi Biotec.

This entry comes from a study of GPR56 and killer-like receptors on CD4 memory cells (dated by TCRdb to between 2019 and 2020). In the study overall: It was proposed in the study that human CD4+ memory T-cell differentiation and cytokine production potential are marked by progressive acquisition of KLRB1, KLRG1, GPR56 and then KLRF1. The study described its healthy blood donors as age-matched to the liver disease patients, who had a median age of around 71 years. On the study overall, not on this receptor specifically: Clonal frequency was low in the marker-negative population and rose progressively along the proposed pathway, while TCRbeta diversity fell correspondingly. The authors took the finding that clones dominating late populations 4 and 5 were also present in early populations 1 and 2 as evidence for linear differentiation. Rather than covering full repertoires, the diversity and similarity analyses were limited to the 100 most expanded clones in each population. TCR repertoires overlapped especially between the late populations 4 and 5, and partly population 3.

The germline V gene (reference sequence) gives CDR1 as DFQATT and CDR2 as SNEGSKA. The CDR3 covers 12 residues, taking in both the cysteine and the phenylalanine. A DNA sequence was not provided. The specimen was memory CD4+ T cells from blood. The sequence came from a human donor in good health. The chain joins TRBV20-1 to TRBJ1-1; TCRdb designates TRBD1, a call that cannot be tested without DNA. The CDR3 loop reads CSARTGLTEAFF.